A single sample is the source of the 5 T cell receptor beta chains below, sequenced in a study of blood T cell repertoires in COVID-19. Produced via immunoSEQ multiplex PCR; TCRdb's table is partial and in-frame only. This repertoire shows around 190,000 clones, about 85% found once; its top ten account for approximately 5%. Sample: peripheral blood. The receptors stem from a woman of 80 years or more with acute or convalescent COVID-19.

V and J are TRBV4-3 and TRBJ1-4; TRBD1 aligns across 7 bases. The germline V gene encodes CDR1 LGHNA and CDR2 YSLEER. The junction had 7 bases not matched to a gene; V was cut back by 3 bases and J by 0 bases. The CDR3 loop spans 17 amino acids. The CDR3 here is CASSQVRQGPTNEKLFF. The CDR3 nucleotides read TGCGCCAGCAGCCAGGTAAGACAGGGCCCAACTAATGAAAAACTGTTTTTT.

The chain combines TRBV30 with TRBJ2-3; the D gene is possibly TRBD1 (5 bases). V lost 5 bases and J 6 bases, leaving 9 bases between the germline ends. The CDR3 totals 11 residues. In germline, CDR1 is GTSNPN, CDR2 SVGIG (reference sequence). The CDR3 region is CAWAGSDTQYF. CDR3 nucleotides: TGTGCCTGGGCAGGGTCGGATACGCAGTATTTT.

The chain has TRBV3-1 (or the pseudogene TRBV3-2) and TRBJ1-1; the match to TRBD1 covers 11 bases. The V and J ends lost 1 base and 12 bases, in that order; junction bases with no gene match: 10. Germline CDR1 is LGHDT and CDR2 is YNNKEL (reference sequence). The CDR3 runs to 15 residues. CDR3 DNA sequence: TGTGCCAGCAGCCAAGGAAGAGGACAGGGGGCTGTAACTTTCTTT. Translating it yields CASSQGRGQGAVTFF.

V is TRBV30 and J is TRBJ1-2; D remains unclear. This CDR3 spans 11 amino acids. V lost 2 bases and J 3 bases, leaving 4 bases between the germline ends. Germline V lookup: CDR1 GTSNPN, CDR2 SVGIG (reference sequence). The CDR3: CAWSTDYGYTF. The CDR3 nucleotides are TGTGCCTGGAGTACAGACTATGGCTACACCTTC.

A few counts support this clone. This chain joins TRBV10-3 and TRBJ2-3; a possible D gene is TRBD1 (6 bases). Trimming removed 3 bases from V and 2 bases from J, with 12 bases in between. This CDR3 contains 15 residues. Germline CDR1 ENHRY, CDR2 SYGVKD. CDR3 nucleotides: TGTGCCATCAGTGACTGGACAGCTAACACAGATACGCAGTATTTT. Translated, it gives CAISDWTANTDTQYF.